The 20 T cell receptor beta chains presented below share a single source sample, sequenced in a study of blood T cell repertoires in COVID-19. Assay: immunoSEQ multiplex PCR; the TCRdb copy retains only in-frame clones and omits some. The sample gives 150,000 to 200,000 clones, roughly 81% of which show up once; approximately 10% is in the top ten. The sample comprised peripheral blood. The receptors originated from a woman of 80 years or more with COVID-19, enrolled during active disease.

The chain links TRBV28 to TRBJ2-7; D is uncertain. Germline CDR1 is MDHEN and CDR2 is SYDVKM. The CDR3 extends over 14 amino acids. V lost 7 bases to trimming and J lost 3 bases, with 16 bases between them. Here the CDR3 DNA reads TGTGCCAGCACCCCTCTAGGCACTATCTACGAGCAGTACTTC. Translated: CASTPLGTIYEQYF.

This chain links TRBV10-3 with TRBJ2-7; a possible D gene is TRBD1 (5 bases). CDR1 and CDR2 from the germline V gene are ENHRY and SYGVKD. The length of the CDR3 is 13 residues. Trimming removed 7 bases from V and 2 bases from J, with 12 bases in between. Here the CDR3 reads CAINKGSTYEQYF. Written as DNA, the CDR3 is TGTGCCATCAATAAGGGGTCCACCTACGAGCAGTACTTC.

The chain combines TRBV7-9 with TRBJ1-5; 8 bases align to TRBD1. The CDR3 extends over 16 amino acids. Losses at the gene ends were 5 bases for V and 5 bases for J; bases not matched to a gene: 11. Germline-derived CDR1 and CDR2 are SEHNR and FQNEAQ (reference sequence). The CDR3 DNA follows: TGTGCCAGCAGCCGCGACAGGGGAGGGTTGGATCAGCCCCAGCATTTT. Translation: CASSRDRGGLDQPQHF.

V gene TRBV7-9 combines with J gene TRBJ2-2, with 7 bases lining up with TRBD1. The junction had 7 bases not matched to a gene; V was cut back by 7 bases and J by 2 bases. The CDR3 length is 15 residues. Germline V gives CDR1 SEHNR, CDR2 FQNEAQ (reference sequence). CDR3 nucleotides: TGTGCCAGCACCCTAGACAGGGACAACACCGGGGAGCTGTTTTTT. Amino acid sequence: CASTLDRDNTGELFF.

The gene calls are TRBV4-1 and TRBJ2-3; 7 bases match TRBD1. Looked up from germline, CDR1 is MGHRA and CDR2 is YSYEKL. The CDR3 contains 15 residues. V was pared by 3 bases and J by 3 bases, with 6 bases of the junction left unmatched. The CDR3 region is CASSHPGQITDTQYF. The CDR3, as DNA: TGCGCCAGCAGCCACCCGGGACAGATTACAGATACGCAGTATTTT.

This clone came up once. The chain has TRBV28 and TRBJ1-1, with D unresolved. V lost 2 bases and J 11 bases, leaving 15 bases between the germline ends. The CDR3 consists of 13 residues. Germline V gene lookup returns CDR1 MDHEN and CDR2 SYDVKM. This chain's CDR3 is CASSLGLKREAFF. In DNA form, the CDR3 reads TGTGCCAGCAGTTTAGGACTCAAAAGGGAGGCTTTCTTT.

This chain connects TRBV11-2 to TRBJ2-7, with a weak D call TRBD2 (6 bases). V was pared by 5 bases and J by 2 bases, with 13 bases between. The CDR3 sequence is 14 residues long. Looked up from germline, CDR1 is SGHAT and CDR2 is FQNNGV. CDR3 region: CASSLGLLAYEQYF. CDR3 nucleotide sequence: TGTGCCAGCAGCCTGGGACTTTTAGCCTACGAGCAGTACTTC.

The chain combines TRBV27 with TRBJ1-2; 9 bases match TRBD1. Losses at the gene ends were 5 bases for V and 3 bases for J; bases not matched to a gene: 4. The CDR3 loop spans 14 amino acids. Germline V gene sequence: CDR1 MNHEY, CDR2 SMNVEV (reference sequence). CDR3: CASSGTGPYYGYTF. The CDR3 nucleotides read TGTGCCAGCAGTGGGACAGGGCCGTACTATGGCTACACCTTC.

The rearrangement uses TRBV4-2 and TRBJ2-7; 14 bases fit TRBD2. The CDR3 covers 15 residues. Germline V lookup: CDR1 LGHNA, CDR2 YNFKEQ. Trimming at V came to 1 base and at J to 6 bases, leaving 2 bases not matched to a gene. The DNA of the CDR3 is TGTGCCAGCAGCCAAGGACTAGCGGGAGGGGGCGAGCAGTACTTC. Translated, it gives CASSQGLAGGGEQYF.

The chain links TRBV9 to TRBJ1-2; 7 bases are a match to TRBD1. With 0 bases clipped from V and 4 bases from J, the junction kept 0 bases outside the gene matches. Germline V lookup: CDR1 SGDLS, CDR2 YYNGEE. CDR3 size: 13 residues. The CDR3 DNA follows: TGTGCCAGCAGCGTAGACAGGGGCTATGGCTACACCTTC. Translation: CASSVDRGYGYTF.

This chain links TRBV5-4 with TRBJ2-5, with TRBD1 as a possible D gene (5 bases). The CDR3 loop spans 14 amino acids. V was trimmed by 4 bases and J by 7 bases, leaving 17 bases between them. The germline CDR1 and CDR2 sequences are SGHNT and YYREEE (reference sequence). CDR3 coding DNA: TGTGCCAGCAGCGGTCGAACAGGTGATAGGACCCAGTACTTC. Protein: CASSGRTGDRTQYF.

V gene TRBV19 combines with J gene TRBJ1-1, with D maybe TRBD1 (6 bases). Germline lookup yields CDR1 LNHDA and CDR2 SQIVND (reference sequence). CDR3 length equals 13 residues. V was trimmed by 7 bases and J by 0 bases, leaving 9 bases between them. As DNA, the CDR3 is TGTGCCAGTATGGGGGCTGTGAACACTGAAGCTTTCTTT. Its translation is CASMGAVNTEAFF.

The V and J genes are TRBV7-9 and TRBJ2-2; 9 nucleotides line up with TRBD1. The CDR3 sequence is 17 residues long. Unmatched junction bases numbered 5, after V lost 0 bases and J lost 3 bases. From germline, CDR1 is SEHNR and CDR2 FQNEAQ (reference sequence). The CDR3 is CASSLAAQGAYTGELFF. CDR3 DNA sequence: TGTGCCAGCAGCTTAGCGGCACAGGGGGCTTACACCGGGGAGCTGTTTTTT.

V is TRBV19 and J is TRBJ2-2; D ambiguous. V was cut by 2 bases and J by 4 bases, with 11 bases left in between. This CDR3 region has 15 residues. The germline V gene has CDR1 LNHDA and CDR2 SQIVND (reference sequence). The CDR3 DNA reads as TGTGCCAGTAGTATAAATCAGGATCTCACCGGGGAGCTGTTTTTT. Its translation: CASSINQDLTGELFF.

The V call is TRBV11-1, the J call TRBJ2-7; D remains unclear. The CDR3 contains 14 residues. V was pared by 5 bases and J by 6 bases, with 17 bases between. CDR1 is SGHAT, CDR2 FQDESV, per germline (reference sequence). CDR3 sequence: CASSTTLHLGEQYF. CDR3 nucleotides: TGTGCCAGCAGCACGACTCTTCATCTAGGCGAGCAGTACTTC.

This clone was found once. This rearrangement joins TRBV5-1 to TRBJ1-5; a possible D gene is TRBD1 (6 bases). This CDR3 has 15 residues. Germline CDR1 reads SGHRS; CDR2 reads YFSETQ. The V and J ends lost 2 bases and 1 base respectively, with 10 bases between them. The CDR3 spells CASSLGGQSNQPQHF. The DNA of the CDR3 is TGCGCCAGCAGCTTAGGAGGACAGAGCAATCAGCCCCAGCATTTT.

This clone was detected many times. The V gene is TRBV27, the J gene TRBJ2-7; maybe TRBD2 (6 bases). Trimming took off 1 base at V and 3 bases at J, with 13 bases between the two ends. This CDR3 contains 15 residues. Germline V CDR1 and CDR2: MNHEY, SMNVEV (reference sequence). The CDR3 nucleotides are TGTGCCAGCAGTTTATTCCCGGGAGTCAACTACGAGCAGTACTTC. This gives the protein CASSLFPGVNYEQYF.

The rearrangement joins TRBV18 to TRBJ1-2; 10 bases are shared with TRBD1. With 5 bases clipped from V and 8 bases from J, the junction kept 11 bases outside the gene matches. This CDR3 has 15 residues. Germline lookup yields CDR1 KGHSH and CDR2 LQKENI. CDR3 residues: CASSAPGTGERGYTF. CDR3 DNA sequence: TGTGCCAGCTCAGCTCCCGGGACAGGGGAAAGGGGCTACACCTTC.

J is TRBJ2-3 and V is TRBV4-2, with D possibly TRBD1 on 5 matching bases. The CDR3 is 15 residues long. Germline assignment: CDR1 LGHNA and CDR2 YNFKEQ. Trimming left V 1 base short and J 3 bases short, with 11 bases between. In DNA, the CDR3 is TGTGCCAGCAGCCAAGTCCAAGGGGCAACAGATACGCAGTATTTT. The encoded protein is CASSQVQGATDTQYF.

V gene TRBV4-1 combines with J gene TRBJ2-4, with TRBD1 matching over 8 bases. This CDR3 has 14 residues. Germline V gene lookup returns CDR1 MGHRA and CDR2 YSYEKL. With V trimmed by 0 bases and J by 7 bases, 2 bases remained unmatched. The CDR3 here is CASSQDQGANIQYF. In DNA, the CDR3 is TGCGCCAGCAGCCAAGATCAGGGGGCCAACATTCAGTACTTC.